The 30 T cell receptor beta chains below come from one sample, sequenced in a study of cytomegalovirus exposure and HLA in healthy donors. PCR employed 60 Vbeta and 13 Jbeta primers. Clones were read by immunoSEQ multiplex PCR, and TCRdb kept only the in-frame ones, dropping some. This table lists some 67,000 clones. Specimen: PBMCs. The receptors stem from a woman aged 25 to 39 in good health and CMV-seronegative.

The V gene is TRBV25-1, the J gene TRBJ1-1; possibly TRBD1 for D (5 bases). The germline V and J ends were trimmed by 2 bases and 0 bases, with 10 bases remaining between them. Per the germline V gene, CDR1 is MGHDK and CDR2 is SYGVNS. This CDR3 has 15 residues. CDR3 sequence (DNA): TGTGCCAGCAGTGAAGGGGGGATCATGAACACTGAAGCTTTCTTT. Translated: CASSEGGIMNTEAFF.

The rearrangement uses TRBV15 and TRBJ2-7; 8 bases are shared with TRBD2. CDR3 length: 18 amino acids. Trimming took 3 bases from V and 2 from J; bases not matched to a gene: 15. Germline CDR1 reads LNHNV; CDR2 reads YYDKDF (reference sequence). The DNA of the CDR3 is TGTGCCACCAGCAGGGGCCCTGGACTAGCCTTGACGGCCTACGAGCAGTACTTC. Translated, it gives CATSRGPGLALTAYEQYF.

The chain combines TRBV28 with TRBJ1-1; D possibly corresponds to TRBD1 (5 bases). In germline, CDR1 is MDHEN, CDR2 SYDVKM. V was clipped by 5 bases and J by 1 base, with 11 bases between them. The CDR3 contains 14 residues. The CDR3 loop reads CASSLLTGNTEAFF. For the CDR3, the DNA is TGTGCCAGCAGTCTCCTCACAGGGAACACTGAAGCTTTCTTT.

The chain employs TRBV18 and TRBJ2-5; maybe TRBD1 (6 bases). This CDR3 has 18 amino acids. From germline, CDR1 is KGHSH and CDR2 LQKENI. Trimming left V 6 bases short and J 3 bases short, with 26 bases between. The CDR3 protein is CASSIWTVDLSAKETQYF. In DNA, the CDR3 is TGTGCCAGCTCTATTTGGACAGTGGACCTTTCGGCGAAAGAGACCCAGTACTTC.

V and J are TRBV5-1 and TRBJ2-1; 11 bases are a match to TRBD1. Germline V gene data show CDR1 as SGHRS and CDR2 as YFSETQ. The trim removed 4 bases at V and 6 bases at J, leaving 3 bases unmatched. The CDR3 runs to 14 residues. CDR3 sequence reads: CASSPGTGGNEQFF. CDR3 in DNA: TGCGCCAGCAGCCCCGGGACAGGGGGCAATGAGCAGTTCTTC.

This sequence joins TRBV11-2 and TRBJ1-5; TRBD1 is a possible D gene (6 bases). The germline V gene encodes CDR1 SGHAT and CDR2 FQNNGV. CDR3 length: 15 residues. The V end lost 1 base, the J end lost 5 bases, and 12 bases lay between the germline ends. The CDR3, as DNA: TGTGCCAGCAGCTTAGGTTCCCAGGGGTATCAGCCCCAGCATTTT. Translation: CASSLGSQGYQPQHF.

This chain joins TRBV18 and TRBJ1-1; weak D call: TRBD1 (6 bases). V lost 3 bases to trimming and J lost 1 base, with 12 bases between them. Per germline, CDR1 KGHSH and CDR2 LQKENI. This CDR3 region has 15 residues. CDR3 protein: CASSPQTGSNTEAFF. CDR3 in DNA: TGTGCCAGCTCACCCCAAACAGGGTCGAACACTGAAGCTTTCTTT. Full variable domain (outside the CDR3, taken from reference TRBV18 and TRBJ1-1): NAGVMQNPRHLVRRRGQEARLRCSPMKGHSHVYWYRQLPEEGLKFMVYLQKENIIDESGMPKERFSAEFPKEGPSILRIQQVVRGDSAAYFCASSPQTGSNTEAFFGQGTRLTVV.

V is TRBV6-6 and J is TRBJ2-5; a weak D match, TRBD1 (5 bases). With 6 bases removed from V and 4 bases from J, the gap between germline ends came to 6 bases. Germline V lookup: CDR1 MNHNY, CDR2 SVGAGI (reference sequence). The CDR3 is made up of 11 amino acids. In DNA form, the CDR3 reads TGTGCCAGCAGCCAGGGAGAGACCCAGTACTTC. As protein: CASSQGETQYF.

CDR3 DNA sequence: TGTGCCTGGAGTGTAGGGGTGACTAGCGGGATGGCCGGGGAGCTGTTTTTT. This sequence encodes CAWSVGVTSGMAGELFF. V usage is TRBV30 and J usage is TRBJ2-2; 11 nucleotides align to TRBD2. V dropped 0 bases and J dropped 6; count of bases not matched to a gene: 9. The V gene's germline CDR1 is GTSNPN and CDR2 SVGIG (reference sequence). The CDR3 is made up of 17 amino acids.

V is TRBV30 and J is TRBJ2-7; TRBD2 aligns across 8 bases. The germline gives CDR1 GTSNPN, CDR2 SVGIG (reference sequence). Losses at the gene ends were 0 bases for V and 5 bases for J; bases not matched to a gene: 9. The length of the CDR3 is 15 residues. The CDR3 DNA reads TGTGCCTGGAGTGTAGGTAGCGGGGTGCTCGACGAGCAGTACTTC. Its protein is CAWSVGSGVLDEQYF.

The chain links TRBV5-4 to TRBJ2-1; D perhaps matches TRBD2 (5 bases). The CDR3 runs 14 residues. Per the germline V gene, CDR1 is SGHNT and CDR2 is YYREEE (reference sequence). V was shortened by 3 bases and J by 16 bases, with 23 bases between the two germline ends. CDR3 in DNA: TGTGCCAGCAGCTCAGAGCCGGACTCGAGTTCTCCCTTCTTC. It codes for CASSSEPDSSSPFF. The whole variable domain, remainder taken from reference TRBV5-4 and TRBJ2-1, is ETGVTQSPTHLIKTRGQQVTLRCSSQSGHNTVSWYQQALGQGPQFIFQYYREEENGRGNFPPRFSGLQFPNYSSELNVNALELDDSALYLCASSSEPDSSSPFFGPGTRLTVL.

The chain combines TRBV28 with TRBJ1-5, with D uncertain. The germline V gene encodes CDR1 MDHEN and CDR2 SYDVKM. V was clipped by 0 bases and J by 0 bases, with 12 bases between them. The CDR3 contains 17 residues. The CDR3 DNA reads TGTGCCAGCAGTTTATGGAACAGCCTTTATAGCAATCAGCCCCAGCATTTT. Translation gives CASSLWNSLYSNQPQHF.

The chain has TRBV7-9 and TRBJ2-7, with D possibly TRBD2 on 6 matching bases. This CDR3 is built from 15 residues. Germline loops: CDR1 SEHNR, CDR2 FQNEAQ (reference sequence). V gave up 4 bases and J gave up 2 bases, with 15 bases separating them. The CDR3 reads CASSSLERVTYEQYF. CDR3 nucleotide sequence: TGTGCCAGCAGCTCCCTGGAGCGGGTAACCTACGAGCAGTACTTC.

The chain is built from TRBV9 and TRBJ1-2, with D maybe TRBD1 (5 bases). The CDR3 spans 16 residues. The germline CDR1 and CDR2 sequences are SGDLS and YYNGEE. V was shortened by 5 bases and J by 5 bases, with 22 bases between the two germline ends. CDR3 sequence: CASSLGGTWESYGYTF. In nucleotides, the CDR3 is TGTGCCAGCAGTTTGGGGGGGACTTGGGAGTCATATGGCTACACCTTC.

This chain uses TRBV18 with TRBJ2-7; 7 bases agree with TRBD2. The CDR3 spans 13 residues. V dropped 6 bases and J dropped 3; count of bases not matched to a gene: 5. Looked up from germline, CDR1 is KGHSH and CDR2 is LQKENI. Here the CDR3 reads CASSWGGNYEQYF. CDR3 in DNA: TGTGCCAGCTCTTGGGGGGGGAACTACGAGCAGTACTTC.

The chain carries TRBV6-4 and TRBJ2-3, with D unresolved. Trimming left V 0 bases short and J 0 bases short, with 7 bases between. There are 15 residues in the CDR3. Germline V gene data show CDR1 as MRHNA and CDR2 as SNTAGT. The CDR3 region is CASSDSTTSTDTQYF. The CDR3 DNA sequence: TGTGCCAGCAGTGACTCGACAACTAGCACAGATACGCAGTATTTT.

The V call is TRBV7-2, the J call TRBJ1-3; 7 bases align to TRBD1. The V gene end was trimmed by 4 bases and the J gene end by 0 bases; junction bases not matched to a gene: 6. The V gene's germline CDR1 is SGHTA and CDR2 FQGNSA. The CDR3 extends over 16 amino acids. The CDR3 protein is CASSWSGQSSGNTIYF. The DNA for the CDR3 is TGTGCCAGCAGCTGGTCGGGACAGAGCTCTGGAAACACCATATATTTT.

The genes are TRBV6-4 and TRBJ2-1, with TRBD1 matching over 12 bases. The germline V gene has CDR1 MRHNA and CDR2 SNTAGT. Germline trimming cut 5 bases from V and 10 bases from J; bases unmatched to any gene: 6. This CDR3 comprises 14 residues. The CDR3 here is CASSSGTGGWEQFF. In nucleotides, the CDR3 is TGTGCCAGCAGTTCCGGGACAGGGGGCTGGGAGCAGTTCTTC.

V and J are TRBV6-6 and TRBJ1-5; a possible D gene is TRBD1 (6 bases). This CDR3 spans 15 amino acids. Trimming pared 2 bases from V and 2 bases from J, leaving 10 bases between. Germline values: CDR1 MNHNY, CDR2 SVGAGI (reference sequence). For the CDR3, the DNA is TGTGCCAGCAGTTACGCCAGGGGTGGCAATCAGCCCCAGCATTTT. It encodes CASSYARGGNQPQHF.

The J gene is TRBJ2-1, the V gene TRBV18; TRBD1 aligns across 9 bases. The CDR3 totals 16 residues. Germline CDR1 is KGHSH and CDR2 is LQKENI. V shed 0 bases, J shed 5 bases, and the junction held 5 bases outside the gene matches. Here the CDR3 DNA reads TGTGCCAGCTCACCACCGAGGACAGGGGCACACAATGAGCAGTTCTTC. Encoded protein: CASSPPRTGAHNEQFF.

The rearrangement links TRBV7-3 to TRBJ2-6; D not certain. CDR3 size: 17 residues. The germline CDR1 and CDR2 sequences are SGHTA and FQGTGA. V was trimmed by 2 bases and J by 1 base, leaving 12 bases between them. CDR3 DNA: TGTGCCAGCAGCTTAGCGGCAGCAGAGTCTGGGGCCAACGTCCTGACTTTC. Amino acids: CASSLAAAESGANVLTF.

This sequence joins TRBV6-5 and TRBJ1-1; 7 bases are shared with TRBD1. Germline V gene lookup returns CDR1 MNHEY and CDR2 SVGAGI. V dropped 5 bases and J dropped 6; count of bases not matched to a gene: 6. The CDR3 is 13 amino acids. The CDR3, as DNA: TGTGCCAGCAGTAAACCCGGGACAGCTGAAGCTTTCTTT. Its protein product is CASSKPGTAEAFF.

The chain employs TRBV5-4 and TRBJ2-7, with 7 bases fitting TRBD2. Per the germline V gene, CDR1 is SGHNT and CDR2 is YYREEE (reference sequence). The CDR3 is 14 amino acids. V was clipped by 4 bases and J by 4 bases; unmatched bases: 8. In DNA, the CDR3 is TGTGCCAGCAGCCGGAGCGGGGAGGGGTACGAGCAGTACTTC. This codes for CASSRSGEGYEQYF.

J is TRBJ1-4 and V is TRBV6-9; D remains unclear. V gave up 6 bases and J gave up 7 bases, with 15 bases separating them. Germline CDR1 MNHGY, CDR2 SVAAGI. This CDR3 has 14 amino acids. The DNA of the CDR3 is TGTGCCAGCAGGGGAGAACGAGACCCTGAAAAACTGTTTTTT. Translation gives CASRGERDPEKLFF.

V and J are TRBV29-1 and TRBJ1-1; D gene unclear. In germline, CDR1 is SQVTM, CDR2 ANQGSEA. The V and J ends lost 4 bases and 2 bases respectively, with 8 bases between them. The CDR3 extends over 12 amino acids. The CDR3 region has the DNA TGCAGCGTTGCCCTCAGAAACACTGAAGCTTTCTTT. This encodes CSVALRNTEAFF. Drawing the rest from reference TRBV29-1 and TRBJ1-1, the complete variable domain is SAVISQKPSRDICQRGTSLTIQCQVDSQVTMMFWYRQQPGQSLTLIATANQGSEATYESGFVIDKFPISRPNLTFSTLTVSNMSPEDSSIYLCSVALRNTEAFFGQGTRLTVV.

V gene TRBV5-1 combines with J gene TRBJ2-7; D call uncertain. The CDR3 length is 13 residues. The V and J ends lost 1 base and 3 bases respectively, with 8 bases between them. Germline V gene sequence: CDR1 SGHRS, CDR2 YFSETQ. The CDR3 nucleotides are TGCGCCAGCAGCTTGAAACTGCACTACGAGCAGTACTTC. Translation: CASSLKLHYEQYF.

The CDR3 DNA is TGTGCCACAACAGCCGGGACAGGGATATCCTATGGCTACACCTTC. It yields the protein CATTAGTGISYGYTF. This chain joins TRBV19 and TRBJ1-2, with 9 bases fitting TRBD1. Germline CDR1 is LNHDA and CDR2 is SQIVND (reference sequence). CDR3 length: 15 residues. V was clipped by 10 bases and J by 4 bases; unmatched bases: 13.

V usage is TRBV30 and J usage is TRBJ1-5; D possibly corresponds to TRBD1 (5 bases). This CDR3 spans 14 amino acids. V was shortened by 2 bases and J by 2 bases, with 10 bases between the two germline ends. Looked up from germline, CDR1 is GTSNPN and CDR2 is SVGIG (reference sequence). In DNA, the CDR3 is TGTGCCTGGAGTCTACAGGCGGGCAATCAGCCCCAGCATTTT. Its protein product is CAWSLQAGNQPQHF.

Written as DNA, the CDR3 is TGTGCCAGCAGTTCTCAGGGCAAGGGAAACACCATATATTTT. It yields the protein CASSSQGKGNTIYF. V is TRBV28 and J is TRBJ1-3, with D possibly matching TRBD1 (5 bases). Germline V gene lookup returns CDR1 MDHEN and CDR2 SYDVKM. The CDR3 totals 14 residues. V was trimmed by 4 bases and J by 4 bases, leaving 11 bases between them.

In regard to this clone: Additional DNA sequences in this sample encode the identical CDR3. V and J are TRBV30 and TRBJ2-7; 8 nucleotides line up with TRBD1. Germline V gene sequence: CDR1 GTSNPN, CDR2 SVGIG (reference sequence). Germline trimming cut 0 bases from V and 3 bases from J; bases unmatched to any gene: 7. The CDR3 consists of 15 residues. The CDR3 sequence is CAWSVGDRMFYEQYF. As DNA, the CDR3 is TGTGCCTGGAGTGTCGGGGACAGGATGTTCTACGAGCAGTACTTC.